This passage covers 4 T cell receptor beta chains from one sample sequenced in a study of high-grade serous ovarian cancer treatment subgroups. Using immunoSEQ multiplex PCR, the repertoire was profiled, and TCRdb retains in-frame clones only, with some absent. Here the sample spans fewer than 3,000 clones, about 80% being singletons. The tumor samples were collected prior to definitive surgery or chemotherapy. Sequenced input: tumor tissue. The source of these receptors is a human donor with high-grade serous ovarian cancer.

Judged by abundance, this clone is large. This chain uses TRBV21-1 with TRBJ1-2; TRBD1 was called by the table and not checked on the DNA. TRBV21-1 has pseudogene status. The CDR3 is made up of 21 amino acids. CDR3 DNA sequence: TGTGCCAGCAGCATAGACAGGAGGTCGGACAGGGGCCTTATCCTCCACTATGGCTACACCTTC. Translation: CASSIDRRSDRGLILHYGYTF.

This clone rates as large. The chain is built from TRBV4-2 and TRBJ2-2; maybe TRBD1 (6 bases). The CDR3 runs to 17 residues. V lost 5 bases and J lost 0, with 16 bases in between. The germline V gene has CDR1 LGHNA and CDR2 YNFKEQ. The CDR3 DNA sequence: TGTGCCAGCAGCTCTTCGTATACAGGGCCGAACACCGGGGAGCTGTTTTTT. As protein: CASSSSYTGPNTGELFF.

The chain is built from TRBV12-5 and TRBJ2-7; 9 bases are a match to TRBD2. The CDR3 has 16 amino acids. Germline V gene data show CDR1 as LGHNT and CDR2 as FRNRAP. V lost 7 bases to trimming and J lost 2 bases; unmatched junction nucleotides: 12. CDR3 DNA sequence: TGTGCTAGTGCCCCGGGACGGGGACTAGCTGCCTACGAGCAGTACTTC. Its translation: CASAPGRGLAAYEQYF.

The rearrangement joins TRBV6-6 to TRBJ2-1; D might be TRBD2 (5 bases). This CDR3 is built from 13 residues. CDR1 and CDR2 from the germline V gene are MNHNY and SVGAGI (reference sequence). V was shortened by 0 bases and J by 7 bases, with 7 bases between the two germline ends. The CDR3 nucleotides are TGTGCCAGCAGTTACTCATCGGGAAATGAGCAGTTCTTC. Amino acid sequence: CASSYSSGNEQFF.